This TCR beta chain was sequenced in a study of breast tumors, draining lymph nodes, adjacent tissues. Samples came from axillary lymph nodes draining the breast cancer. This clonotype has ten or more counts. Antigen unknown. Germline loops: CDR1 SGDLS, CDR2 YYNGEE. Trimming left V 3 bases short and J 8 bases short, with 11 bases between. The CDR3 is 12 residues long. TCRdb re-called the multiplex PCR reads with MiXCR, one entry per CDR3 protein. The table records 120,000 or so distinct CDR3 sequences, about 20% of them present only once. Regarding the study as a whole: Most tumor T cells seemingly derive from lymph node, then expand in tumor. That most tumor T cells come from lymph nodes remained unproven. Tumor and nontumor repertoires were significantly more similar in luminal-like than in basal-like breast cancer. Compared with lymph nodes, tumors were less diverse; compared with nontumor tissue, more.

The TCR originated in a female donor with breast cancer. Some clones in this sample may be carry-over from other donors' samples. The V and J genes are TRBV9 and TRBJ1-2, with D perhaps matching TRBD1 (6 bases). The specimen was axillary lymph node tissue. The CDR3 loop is CASSGQGSGYTF. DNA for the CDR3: TGTGCCAGCAGCGGTCAGGGGTCCGGCTACACCTTC. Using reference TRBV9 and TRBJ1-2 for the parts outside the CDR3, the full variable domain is DSGVTQTPKHLITATGQRVTLRCSPRSGDLSVYWYQQSLDQGLQFLIQYYNGEERAKGNILERFSAQQFPDLHSELNLSSLELGDSALYFCASSGQGSGYTFGSGTRLTVV.